Below, one T cell receptor (beta chain) is given with its context. Antigen unknown. This may stem from a read error, because a much larger clone lies one nucleotide away. These data are taken from a study of T cells in Graves' hyperthyroidism and ophthalmopathy. Overall study findings and caveats: In the blood, most expanded thyroid clonotypes above 0.001 appeared as well.

This CDR3 comprises 16 residues. Germline CDR1 reads SGHTA; CDR2 reads FQGNSA. V was clipped by 0 bases and J by 0 bases, with 9 bases between them. Patients aged 18 to 65 had newly diagnosed hyperthyroidism of under 2 months' duration. Amplification yielded TCR beta CDR3 regions, with RNA transcripts as the source. Primed by the HTBI set, a first-round RT-PCR was run on the TCR CDR3. TCRdb re-analysed the multiplex PCR reads in MiXCR, keeping a single row per CDR3 protein. The data contain 600,000 to 800,000 distinct CDR3 sequences, just over 35% of them singletons. The chain carries TRBV7-2 and TRBJ1-3, with a possible D match to TRBD1 (5 bases). This receptor was obtained from a middle-aged woman with Graves' hyperthyroidism. Sequencing was carried out using blood. For the CDR3, the DNA is TGTGCCAGCAGCTTAGCGAGGGGACTCTCTGGAAACACCATATATTTT. Translated: CASSLARGLSGNTIYF.